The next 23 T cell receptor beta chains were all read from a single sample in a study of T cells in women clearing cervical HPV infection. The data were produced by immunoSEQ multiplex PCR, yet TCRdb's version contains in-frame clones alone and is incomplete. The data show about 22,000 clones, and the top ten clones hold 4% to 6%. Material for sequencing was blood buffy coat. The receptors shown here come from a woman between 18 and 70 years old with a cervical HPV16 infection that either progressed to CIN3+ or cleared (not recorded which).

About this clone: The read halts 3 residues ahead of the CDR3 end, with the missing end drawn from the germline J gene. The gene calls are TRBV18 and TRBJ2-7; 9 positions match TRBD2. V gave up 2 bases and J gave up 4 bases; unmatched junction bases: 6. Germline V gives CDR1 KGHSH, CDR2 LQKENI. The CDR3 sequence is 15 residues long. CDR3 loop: CASSPASGVQYEQYF. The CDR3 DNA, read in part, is TGTGCCAGCTCACCAGCTAGCGGGGTACAGTACGAG.

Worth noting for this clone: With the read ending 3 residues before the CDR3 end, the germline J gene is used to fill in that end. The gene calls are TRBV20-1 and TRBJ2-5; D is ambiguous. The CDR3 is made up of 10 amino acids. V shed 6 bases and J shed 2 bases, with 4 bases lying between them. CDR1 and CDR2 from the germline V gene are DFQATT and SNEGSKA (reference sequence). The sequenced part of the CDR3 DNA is TGCAGTGCGTCACAAGAGACC. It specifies CSASQET. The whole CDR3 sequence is CSASQETQYF.

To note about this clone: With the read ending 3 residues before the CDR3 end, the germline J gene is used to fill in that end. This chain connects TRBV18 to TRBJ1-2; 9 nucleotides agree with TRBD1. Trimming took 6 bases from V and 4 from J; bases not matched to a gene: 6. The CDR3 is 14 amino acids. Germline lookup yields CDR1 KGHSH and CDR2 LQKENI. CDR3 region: CASSTGGQGYGYTF. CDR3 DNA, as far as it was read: TGTGCCAGCTCCACAGGGGGACAGGGCTATGGC.

The sequenced part of the CDR3 DNA is TGTGCCACCACGGGACTAGCTGCGGGAACCGGGGAG. This translates into CATTGLAAGTGE. The whole CDR3 sequence is CATTGLAAGTGELFF. The V call is TRBV2, the J call TRBJ2-2, with 9 bases fitting TRBD2. Read coverage stops 3 residues before the CDR3 terminus; the germline J gene supplies the remainder. Germline CDR1 and CDR2: SNHLY and FYNNEI. J was trimmed by 5 bases and V by 10 bases; bases with no gene match: 11. The CDR3 covers 15 residues.

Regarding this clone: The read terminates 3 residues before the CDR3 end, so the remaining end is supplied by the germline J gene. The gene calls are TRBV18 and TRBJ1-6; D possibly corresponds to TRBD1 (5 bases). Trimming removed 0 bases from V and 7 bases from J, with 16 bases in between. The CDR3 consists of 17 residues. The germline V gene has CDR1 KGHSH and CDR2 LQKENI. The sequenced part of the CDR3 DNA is TGTGCCAGCTCACCACCGAAAGGGGAAGGTGGAAATTCACCC. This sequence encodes CASSPPKGEGGNSP. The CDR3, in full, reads CASSPPKGEGGNSPLHF.

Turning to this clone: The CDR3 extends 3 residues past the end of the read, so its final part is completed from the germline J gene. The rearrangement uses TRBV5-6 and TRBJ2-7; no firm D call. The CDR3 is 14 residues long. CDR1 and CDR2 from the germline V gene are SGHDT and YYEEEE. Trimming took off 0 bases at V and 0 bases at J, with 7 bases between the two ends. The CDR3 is CASSLGSSSYEQYF. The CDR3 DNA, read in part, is TGTGCCAGCAGCTTGGGGTCTAGCTCCTACGAG.

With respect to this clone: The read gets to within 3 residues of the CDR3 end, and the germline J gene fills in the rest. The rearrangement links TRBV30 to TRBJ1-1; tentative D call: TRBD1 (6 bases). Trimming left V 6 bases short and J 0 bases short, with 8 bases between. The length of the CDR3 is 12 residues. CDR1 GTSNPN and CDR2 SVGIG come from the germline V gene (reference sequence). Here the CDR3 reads CACDRLNTEAFF. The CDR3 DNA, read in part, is TGTGCCTGTGACAGGCTGAACACTGAA.

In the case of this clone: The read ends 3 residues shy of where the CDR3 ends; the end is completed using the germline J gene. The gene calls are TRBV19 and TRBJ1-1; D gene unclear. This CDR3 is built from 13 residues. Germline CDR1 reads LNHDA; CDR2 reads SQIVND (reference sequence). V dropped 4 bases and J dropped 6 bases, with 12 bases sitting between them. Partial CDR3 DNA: TGTGCCAGTAGTAGGTCAGTGAGGGCTGAA. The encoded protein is CASSRSVRAE. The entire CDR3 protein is CASSRSVRAEAFF. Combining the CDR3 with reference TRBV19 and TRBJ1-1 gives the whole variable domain DGGITQSPKYLFRKEGQNVTLSCEQNLNHDAMYWYRQDPGQGLRLIYYSQIVNDFQKGDIAEGYSVSREKKESFPLTVTSAQKNPTAFYLCASSRSVRAEAFFGQGTRLTVV.

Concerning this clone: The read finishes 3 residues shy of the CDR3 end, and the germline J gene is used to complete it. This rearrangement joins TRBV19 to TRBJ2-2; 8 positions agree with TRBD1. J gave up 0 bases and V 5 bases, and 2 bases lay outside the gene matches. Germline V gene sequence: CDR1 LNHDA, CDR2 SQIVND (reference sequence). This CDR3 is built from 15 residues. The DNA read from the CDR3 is TGTGCCAGTAGTCGGGACAGGACGAACACCGGGGAG. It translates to CASSRDRTNTGE. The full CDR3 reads CASSRDRTNTGELFF. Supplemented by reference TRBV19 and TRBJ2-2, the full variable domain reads DGGITQSPKYLFRKEGQNVTLSCEQNLNHDAMYWYRQDPGQGLRLIYYSQIVNDFQKGDIAEGYSVSREKKESFPLTVTSAQKNPTAFYLCASSRDRTNTGELFFGEGSRLTVL.

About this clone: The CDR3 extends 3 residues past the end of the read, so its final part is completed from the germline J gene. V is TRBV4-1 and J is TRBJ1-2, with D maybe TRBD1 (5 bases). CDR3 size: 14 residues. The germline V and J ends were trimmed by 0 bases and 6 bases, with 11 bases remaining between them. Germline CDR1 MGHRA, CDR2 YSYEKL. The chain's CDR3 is CASSQEIEGNGYTF. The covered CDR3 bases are TGCGCCAGCAGCCAAGAAATAGAGGGGAATGGC.

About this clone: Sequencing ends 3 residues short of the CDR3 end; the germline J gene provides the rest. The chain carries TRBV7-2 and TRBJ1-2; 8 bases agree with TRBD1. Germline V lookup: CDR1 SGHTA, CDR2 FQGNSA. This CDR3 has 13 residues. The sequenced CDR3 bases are TGTGCCAGCAGCACTGGGACAGGTCGAGGC. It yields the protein CASSTGTGRG. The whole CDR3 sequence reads CASSTGTGRGYTF.

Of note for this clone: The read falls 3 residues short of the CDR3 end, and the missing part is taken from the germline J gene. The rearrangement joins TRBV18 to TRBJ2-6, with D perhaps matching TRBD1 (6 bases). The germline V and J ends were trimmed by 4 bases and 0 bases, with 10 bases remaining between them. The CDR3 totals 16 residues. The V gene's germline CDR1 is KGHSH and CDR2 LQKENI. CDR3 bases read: TGTGCCAGCTCACTGACAGGTCGCTCTGGGGCCAACGTC. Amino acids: CASSLTGRSGANV. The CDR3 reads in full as CASSLTGRSGANVLTF.

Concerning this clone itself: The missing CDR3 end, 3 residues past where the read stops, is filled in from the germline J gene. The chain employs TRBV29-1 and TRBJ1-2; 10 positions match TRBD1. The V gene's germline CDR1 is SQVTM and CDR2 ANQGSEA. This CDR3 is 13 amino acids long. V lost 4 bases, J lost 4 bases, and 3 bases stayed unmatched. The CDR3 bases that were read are TGCAGCGTTGGCCGGGACAGGGGCTATGGC. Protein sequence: CSVGRDRGYG. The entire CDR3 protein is CSVGRDRGYGYTF.

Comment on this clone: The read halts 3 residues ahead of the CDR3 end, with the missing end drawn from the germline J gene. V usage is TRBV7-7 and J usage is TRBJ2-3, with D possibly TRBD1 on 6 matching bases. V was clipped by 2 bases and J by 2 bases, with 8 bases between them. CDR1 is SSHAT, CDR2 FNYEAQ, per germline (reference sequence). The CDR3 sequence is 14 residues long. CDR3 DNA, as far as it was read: TGTGCCAGCAGCTTAACAGGGCCCACAGATACG. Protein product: CASSLTGPTDT. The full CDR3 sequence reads CASSLTGPTDTQYF.

The CDR3 loop is CASSAGGGSYEQYF. The covered CDR3 bases are TGTGCCAGCAGTGCAGGGGGCGGGTCCTACGAG. The chain has TRBV27 and TRBJ2-7; 8 nucleotides match TRBD1. The missing CDR3 end, 3 residues past where the read stops, is filled in from the germline J gene. The CDR3 totals 14 residues. Germline assignment: CDR1 MNHEY and CDR2 SMNVEV (reference sequence). The V and J ends lost 5 bases and 1 base, in that order; junction bases with no gene match: 4.

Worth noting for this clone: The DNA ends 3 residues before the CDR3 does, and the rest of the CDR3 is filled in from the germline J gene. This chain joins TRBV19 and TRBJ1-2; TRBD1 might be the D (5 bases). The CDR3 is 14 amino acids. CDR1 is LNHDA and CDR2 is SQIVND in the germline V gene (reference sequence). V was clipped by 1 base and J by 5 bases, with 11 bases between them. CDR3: CASSIGGTRYGYTF. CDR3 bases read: TGTGCCAGTAGTATAGGCGGGACTCGATATGGC.

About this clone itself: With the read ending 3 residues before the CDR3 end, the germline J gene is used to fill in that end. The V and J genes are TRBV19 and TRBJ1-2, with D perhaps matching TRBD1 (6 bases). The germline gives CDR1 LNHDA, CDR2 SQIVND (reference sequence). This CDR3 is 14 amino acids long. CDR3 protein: CASSIGGANYDYTF. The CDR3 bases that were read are TGTGCCAGTAGTATCGGGGGGGCGAACTACGAC.

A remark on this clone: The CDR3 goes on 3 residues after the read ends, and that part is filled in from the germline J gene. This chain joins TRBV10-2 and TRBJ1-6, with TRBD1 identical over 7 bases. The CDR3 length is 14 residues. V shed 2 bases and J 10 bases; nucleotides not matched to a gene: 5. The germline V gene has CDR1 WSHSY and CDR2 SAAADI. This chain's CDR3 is CASSETRGRSPLHF. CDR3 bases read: TGCGCCAGCAGTGAGACCAGGGGGAGGTCACCC.

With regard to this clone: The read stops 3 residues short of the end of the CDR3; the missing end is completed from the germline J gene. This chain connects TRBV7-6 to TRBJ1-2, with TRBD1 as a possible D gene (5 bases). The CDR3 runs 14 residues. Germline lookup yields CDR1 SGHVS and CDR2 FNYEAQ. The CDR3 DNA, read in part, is TGTGCCAGCAGCTTAAGCGGGAGGGGAGATACC. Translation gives CASSLSGRGDT. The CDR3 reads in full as CASSLSGRGDTYTF.

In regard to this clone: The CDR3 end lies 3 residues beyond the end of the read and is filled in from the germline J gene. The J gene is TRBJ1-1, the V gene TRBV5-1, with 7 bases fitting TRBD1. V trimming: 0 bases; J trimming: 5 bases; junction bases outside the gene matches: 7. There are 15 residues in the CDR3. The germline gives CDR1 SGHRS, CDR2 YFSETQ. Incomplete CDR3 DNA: TGCGCCAGCAGCTTGGGATACAGGGGTGGGACTGAA. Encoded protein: CASSLGYRGGTE. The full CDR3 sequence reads CASSLGYRGGTEAFF.

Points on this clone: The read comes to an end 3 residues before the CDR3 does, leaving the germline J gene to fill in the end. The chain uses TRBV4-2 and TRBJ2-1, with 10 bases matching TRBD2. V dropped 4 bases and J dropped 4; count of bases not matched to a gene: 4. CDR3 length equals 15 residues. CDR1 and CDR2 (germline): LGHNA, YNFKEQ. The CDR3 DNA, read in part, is TGTGCCAGCAGCCCCCTAGCGGGGGCTTACAATGAG. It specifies CASSPLAGAYNE. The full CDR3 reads CASSPLAGAYNEQFF.

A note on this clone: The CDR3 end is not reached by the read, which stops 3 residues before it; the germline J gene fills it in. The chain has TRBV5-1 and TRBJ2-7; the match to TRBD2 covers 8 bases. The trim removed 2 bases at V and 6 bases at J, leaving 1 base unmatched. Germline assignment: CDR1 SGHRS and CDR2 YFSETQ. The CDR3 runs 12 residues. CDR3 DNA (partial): TGCGCCAGCAGCTTTAGCGGGATCGAG. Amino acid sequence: CASSFSGIE. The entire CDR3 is CASSFSGIEQYF.

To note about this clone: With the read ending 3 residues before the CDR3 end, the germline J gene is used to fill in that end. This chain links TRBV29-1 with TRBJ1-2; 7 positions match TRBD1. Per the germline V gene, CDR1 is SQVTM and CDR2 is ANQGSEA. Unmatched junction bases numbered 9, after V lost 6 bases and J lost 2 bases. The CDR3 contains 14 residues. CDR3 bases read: TGCAGCGTGGAAACGACAGGGTCAAACTATGGC. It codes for CSVETTGSNYG. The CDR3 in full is CSVETTGSNYGYTF.